This T cell receptor (beta chain) emerged from a study of blood T cell repertoires in COVID-19. Study-wide context: There were acute and convalescent COVID-19 samples, and they came from the United States, Italy and Spain.

Authors' analysis steps: Estimates of nucleated cell counts were drawn from the amplification of reference gene primers. Data came from immunoSEQ multiplex PCR; TCRdb stores just in-frame clones and leaves some out. V and J calls and clone size are those listed in that table; D and trimming were worked out from the DNA. The sample holds around 160,000 clones, approximately 88% seen once. CDR3 length: 13 residues. The V gene lost 4 bases and the J gene lost 7 bases, with 11 bases spanning the gap. In germline, CDR1 is MNHNY, CDR2 SVGAGI (reference sequence). The V and J genes are TRBV6-6 and TRBJ1-5; the D is unclear. This TCR was sampled from a woman aged 25-40 years with acute COVID-19. What was sequenced was PBMCs or T cells enriched from blood (not recorded which). CDR3 residues: CASSSGNYQPQHF. The CDR3 bases are TGTGCCAGCAGTTCCGGGAATTACCAGCCCCAGCATTTT.